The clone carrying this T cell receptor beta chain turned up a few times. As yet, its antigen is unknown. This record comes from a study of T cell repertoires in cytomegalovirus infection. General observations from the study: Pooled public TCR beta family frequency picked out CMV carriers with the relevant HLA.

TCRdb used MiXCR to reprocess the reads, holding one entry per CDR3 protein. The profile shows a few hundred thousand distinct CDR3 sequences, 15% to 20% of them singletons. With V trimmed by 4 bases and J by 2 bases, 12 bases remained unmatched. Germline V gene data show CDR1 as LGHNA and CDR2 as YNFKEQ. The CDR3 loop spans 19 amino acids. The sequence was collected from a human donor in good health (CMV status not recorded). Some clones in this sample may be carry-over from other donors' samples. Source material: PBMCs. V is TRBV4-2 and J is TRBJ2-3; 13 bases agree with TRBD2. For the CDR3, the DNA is TGTGCCAGCAGCCGGGACCCAGGGACTAGCGGGAAAAACACAGATACGCAGTATTTT. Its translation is CASSRDPGTSGKNTDTQYF.